A single sample gave rise to the 7 T cell receptor beta chains below, sequenced in a study of OX40 agonist ivuxolimab in advanced cancers. Sequencing used immunoSEQ multiplex PCR; TCRdb keeps in-frame clones, though not all of them. The sample lists over 85,000 clones; more than 70% were seen once. The specimen was CD4+ or CD8+ T cells sorted from blood, collected in a trial of the OX40 agonist ivuxolimab. The source of these receptors is an adult with an advanced solid tumor such as melanoma, head and neck, liver or kidney cancer.

This chain connects TRBV14 to TRBJ2-1; 7 bases are shared with TRBD2. The CDR3 spans 14 residues. Germline trimming cut 6 bases from V and 4 bases from J; bases unmatched to any gene: 6. Germline V gene sequence: CDR1 SGHDN, CDR2 FVKESK. The CDR3 spells CASSRGTIYNEQFF. In nucleotides, the CDR3 is TGTGCCAGCAGTCGTGGGACTATTTACAATGAGCAGTTCTTC. Full variable domain (remainder filled in from reference TRBV14 and TRBJ2-1): EAGVTQFPSHSVIEKGQTVTLRCDPISGHDNLYWYRRVMGKEIKFLLHFVKESKQDESGMPNNRFLAERTGGTYSTLKVQPAELEDSGVYFCASSRGTIYNEQFFGPGTRLTVL.

The count of this clone is one. J is TRBJ2-5 and V is TRBV5-4; 7 bases agree with TRBD2. The trim removed 1 base at V and 0 bases at J, leaving 3 bases unmatched. From germline, CDR1 is SGHNT and CDR2 YYREEE (reference sequence). The CDR3 totals 15 residues. This chain's CDR3 is CASSLPSGNQETQYF. CDR3 nucleotides: TGTGCCAGCAGCTTGCCTAGCGGAAACCAAGAGACCCAGTACTTC.

The chain carries TRBV6-1 and TRBJ2-7; a weak D match, TRBD1 (6 bases). Trimming pared 6 bases from V and 3 bases from J, leaving 18 bases between. The CDR3 is 15 residues long. In germline, CDR1 is MNHNS, CDR2 SASEGT. DNA for the CDR3: TGTGCCAGCAGGTCAGCCTGGCCGACAGGCTACGAGCAGTACTTC. Protein: CASRSAWPTGYEQYF.

The chain joins TRBV4-3 to TRBJ1-5; D uncertain. Trimming removed 6 bases from V and 0 bases from J, with 9 bases in between. Germline V gene sequence: CDR1 LGHNA, CDR2 YSLEER. The length of the CDR3 is 14 residues. CDR3: CASSFVASNQPQHF. CDR3 in DNA: TGCGCCAGCAGTTTCGTAGCTAGCAATCAGCCCCAGCATTTT.

The rearrangement uses TRBV7-9 and TRBJ2-5, with TRBD2 matching over 12 bases. The DNA matches TRBJ2-7 better at its end, which makes the J call doubtful. CDR1 and CDR2 (germline): SEHNR, FQNEAQ (reference sequence). CDR3 length: 15 amino acids. The CDR3 DNA sequence: TGTGCCAGCAGCCTACCGACTAGCGGGAGTTACGAGCAGTACTTC. Translating it yields CASSLPTSGSYEQYF.

This sequence joins TRBV7-9 and TRBJ2-1; 10 nucleotides line up with TRBD2. The CDR3 totals 17 residues. CDR1 is SEHNR and CDR2 is FQNEAQ in the germline V gene (reference sequence). Trimming removed 6 bases from V and 3 bases from J; junction bases left unmatched: 11. CDR3 amino acids: CASSPGTGTSDYNEQFF. The CDR3, as DNA: TGTGCCAGCAGTCCTGGGACCGGGACTAGCGACTACAATGAGCAGTTCTTC.

V usage is TRBV28 and J usage is TRBJ1-5; 7 nucleotides line up with TRBD1. Losses at the gene ends were 3 bases for V and 7 bases for J; bases not matched to a gene: 9. The CDR3 length is 15 residues. Germline V CDR1 and CDR2: MDHEN, SYDVKM. The CDR3 DNA reads as TGTGCCAGCAGTTTTGGAGACAGGGAAGCGCAGCCCCAGCATTTT. This sequence encodes CASSFGDREAQPQHF.